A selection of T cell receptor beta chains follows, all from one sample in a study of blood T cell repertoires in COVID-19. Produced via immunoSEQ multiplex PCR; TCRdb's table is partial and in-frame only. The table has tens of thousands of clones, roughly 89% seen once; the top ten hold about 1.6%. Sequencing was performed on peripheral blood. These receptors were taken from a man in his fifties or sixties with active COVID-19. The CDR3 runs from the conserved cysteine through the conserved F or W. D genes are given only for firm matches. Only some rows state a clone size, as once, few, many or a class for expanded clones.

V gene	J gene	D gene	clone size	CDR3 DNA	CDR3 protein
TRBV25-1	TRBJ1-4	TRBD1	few	TGTGCCAGCAGTGGGATGGACAGGGGGAATGAAAAACTGTTTTTT	CASSGMDRGNEKLFF
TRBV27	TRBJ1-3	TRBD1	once	TGTGCCAGCAGTCCACAGACAGGGGCCAACCAAAACACCATATATTTT	CASSPQTGANQNTIYF
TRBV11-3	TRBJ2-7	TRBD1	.	TGTGCCAGCAGCTTAGGGACAGGGGGCCTTCGCGAGCAGTACTTC	CASSLGTGGLREQYF
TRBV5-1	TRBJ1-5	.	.	TGCGCCAGCAGGCCGAGCGACGTAAGCAATCAGCCCCAGCATTTT	CASRPSDVSNQPQHF
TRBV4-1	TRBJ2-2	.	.	TGCGCCAGCAGCCAAGTCAGGGGATCGGTAGTCGGGGAGCTGTTTTTT	CASSQVRGSVVGELFF
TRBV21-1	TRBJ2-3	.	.	TGTGCCAGCAGCCCCCGTGAAGCCCATAGCACAGATACGCAGTATTTT	CASSPREAHSTDTQYF
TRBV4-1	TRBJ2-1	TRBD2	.	TGCGCCAGCAGCCAAGGGGGGGGGTATGAGCAGTTCTTC	CASSQGGGYEQFF
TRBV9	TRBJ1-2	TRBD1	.	TGTGCCAGCAGCGCCCGGGACAGGGTATATGGCTACACCTTC	CASSARDRVYGYTF
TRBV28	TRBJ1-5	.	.	TGTGCCAGCAGTTTACCGGGGTTGGAACAGCCCCAGCATTTT	CASSLPGLEQPQHF
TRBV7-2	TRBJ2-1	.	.	TGTGCCAGCAGCTTCGGGAGTAGCTCCTACAATGAGCAGTTCTTC	CASSFGSSSYNEQFF
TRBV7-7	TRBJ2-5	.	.	TGTGCTAGCAGCTTAGGTCCAGGCGCCTCGGAGACCCAGTACTTC	CASSLGPGASETQYF
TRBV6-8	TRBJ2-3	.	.	TGTGCCAGCAGTTACACAAAAACTAGTTGCTCAGATACGCAGTATTTT	CASSYTKTSCSDTQYF
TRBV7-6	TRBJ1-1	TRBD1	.	TGTGCCAGCAGGCGTCCGAAGGGGGCCCGTGTCACTGAAGCTTTCTTT	CASRRPKGARVTEAFF
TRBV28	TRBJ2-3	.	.	TGTGCCAGCAGTTTGGCAAGTAGCACAGATACGCAGTATTTT	CASSLASSTDTQYF
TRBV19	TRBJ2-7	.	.	TGTGCCAGTAGCTTGGCCGGGGACGAGCAGTACTTC	CASSLAGDEQYF
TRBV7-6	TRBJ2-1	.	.	TGTGCCAGCAGCTTAGGACGGGGGGCCACAAATGAGCAGTTCTTC	CASSLGRGATNEQFF
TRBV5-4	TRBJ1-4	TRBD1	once	TGTGCCAGCAGCAGGACGGGACAGGGTGAAAAACTGTTTTTT	CASSRTGQGEKLFF
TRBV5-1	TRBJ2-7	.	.	TGCGCCAGCAGCTTGGGCGGGGCCCCCTCCTACGAGCAGTACTTC	CASSLGGAPSYEQYF
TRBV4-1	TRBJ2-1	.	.	TGCGCCAGCAGCCCCCGGGGGTACAATGAGCAGTTCTTC	CASSPRGYNEQFF
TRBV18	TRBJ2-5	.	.	TGTGCCAGCTCACCTACAGGTCTTCAAGAGACCCAGTACTTC	CASSPTGLQETQYF
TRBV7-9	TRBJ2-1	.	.	TGTGCCAGCAGCCGAGACTACAATGAGCAGTTCTTC	CASSRDYNEQFF
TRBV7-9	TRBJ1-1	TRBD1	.	TGTGCCAGCCGGGGGCAGGGGGAGAACACTGAAGCTTTCTTT	CASRGQGENTEAFF
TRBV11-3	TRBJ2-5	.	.	TGTGCCAGCAGCTTCCCTGCCAGACTTACGCAGACCCAGTACTTC	CASSFPARLTQTQYF
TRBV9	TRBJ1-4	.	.	TGTGCCAGCAGCGTAGGGGGGGCTAATGAAAAACTGTTTTTT	CASSVGGANEKLFF
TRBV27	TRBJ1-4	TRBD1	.	TGTGCCAGCAGTTATCAGGGGGACCGAAATGAAAAACTGTTTTTT	CASSYQGDRNEKLFF
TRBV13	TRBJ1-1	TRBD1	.	TGTGCCAGCAGCTTCGGACAGGGGATGAACACTGAAGCTTTCTTT	CASSFGQGMNTEAFF
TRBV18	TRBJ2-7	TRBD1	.	TGTGCCAGCTCTACCGGACAGGGTTTTTTTCGGTCCTCCTACGAGCAGTACTTC	CASSTGQGFFRSSYEQYF
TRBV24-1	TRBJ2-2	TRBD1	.	TGTGCCACCAGTGACTTTGGACAGGGGGCCGGGGAGCTGTTTTTT	CATSDFGQGAGELFF
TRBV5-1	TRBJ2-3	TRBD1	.	TGCGCCAGCAGCTGGGGGACAGGGGGCACAGATACGCAGTATTTT	CASSWGTGGTDTQYF